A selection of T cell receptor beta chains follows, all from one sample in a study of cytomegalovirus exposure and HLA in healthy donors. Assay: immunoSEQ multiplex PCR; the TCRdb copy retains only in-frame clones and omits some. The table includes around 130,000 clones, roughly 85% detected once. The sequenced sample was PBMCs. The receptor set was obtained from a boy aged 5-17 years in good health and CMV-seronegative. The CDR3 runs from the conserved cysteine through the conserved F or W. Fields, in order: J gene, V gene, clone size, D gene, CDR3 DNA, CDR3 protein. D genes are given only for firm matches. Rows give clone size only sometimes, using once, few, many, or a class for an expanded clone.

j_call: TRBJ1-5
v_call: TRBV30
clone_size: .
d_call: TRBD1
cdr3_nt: TGTGCCTGGAGCAAAAGGGACAGGGGGCTTCAGCCCCAGCATTTT
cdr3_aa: CAWSKRDRGLQPQHF

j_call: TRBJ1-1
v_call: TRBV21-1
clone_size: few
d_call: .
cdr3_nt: TGTGCCAGCAGCAAAGGGGTACAGCAGAACACTGAAGCTTTCTTT
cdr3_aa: CASSKGVQQNTEAFF

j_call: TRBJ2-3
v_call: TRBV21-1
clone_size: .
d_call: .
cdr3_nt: TGTGCCAGCAGCAAAGTAGCTGGAGGACTAGGGAAGGAGCCAAGGTATTTT
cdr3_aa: CASSKVAGGLGKEPRYF

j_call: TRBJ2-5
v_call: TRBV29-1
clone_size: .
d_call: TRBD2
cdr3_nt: TGCAGCGTTGAACGGACTAGCGGCACACAAGAGACCCAGTACTTC
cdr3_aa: CSVERTSGTQETQYF

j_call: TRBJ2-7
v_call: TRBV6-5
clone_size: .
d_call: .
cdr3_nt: TGTGCCAGCAGTTACTCGTTCAGACTCGAGCAGTACTTC
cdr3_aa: CASSYSFRLEQYF

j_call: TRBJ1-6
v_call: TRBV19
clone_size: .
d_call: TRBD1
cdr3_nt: TGTGCCAGTAGTCCGGAGGGGGCTATGGGTCCCCTCCACTTT
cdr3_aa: CASSPEGAMGPLHF

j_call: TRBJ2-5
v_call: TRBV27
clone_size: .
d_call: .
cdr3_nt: TGTGCCAGCAGTCGCACCCGACGGGAAGAGACCCAGTACTTC
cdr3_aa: CASSRTRREETQYF

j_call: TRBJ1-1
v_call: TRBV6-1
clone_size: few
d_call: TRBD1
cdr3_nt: TGTGCCAGCAGTGAACCTGGGACAGGGGGAAACACTGAAGCTTTCTTT
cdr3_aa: CASSEPGTGGNTEAFF

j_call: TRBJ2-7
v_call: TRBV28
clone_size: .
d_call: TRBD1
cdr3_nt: TGTGCCAGCAGTCTAGCCGGGACAGGGGCCCACGAGCAGTACTTC
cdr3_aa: CASSLAGTGAHEQYF

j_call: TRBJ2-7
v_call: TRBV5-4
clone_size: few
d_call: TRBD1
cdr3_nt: TGTGCCAGCAGCTTCGGACAGGGCTTCTACGAGCAGTACTTC
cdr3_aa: CASSFGQGFYEQYF

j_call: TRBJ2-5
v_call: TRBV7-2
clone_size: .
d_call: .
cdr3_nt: TGTGCCAGCAGCCTTACTATGGGGCTCCGAGAGACCCAGTACTTC
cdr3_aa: CASSLTMGLRETQYF

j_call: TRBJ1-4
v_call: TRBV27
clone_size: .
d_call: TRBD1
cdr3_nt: TGTGCCAGCAGTTTAAGCCAGGGGGCGCCTGAAAAACTGTTTTTT
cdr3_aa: CASSLSQGAPEKLFF

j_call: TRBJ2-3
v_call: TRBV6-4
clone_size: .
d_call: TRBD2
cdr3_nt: TGTGCCAGCAGTGACGGGACTAGCGGGACAGATACGCAGTATTTT
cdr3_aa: CASSDGTSGTDTQYF

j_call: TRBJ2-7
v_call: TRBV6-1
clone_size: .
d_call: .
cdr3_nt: TGTGCCAGCAGTGAAGCCCGATCCGGGGGGACACTTACTTACGAGCAGTACTTC
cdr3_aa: CASSEARSGGTLTYEQYF

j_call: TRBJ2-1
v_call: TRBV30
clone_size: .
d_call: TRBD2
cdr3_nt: TGTGCCTGCGCCGGGACTAGCGCTTCCTACAATGAGCAGTTCTTC
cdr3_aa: CACAGTSASYNEQFF

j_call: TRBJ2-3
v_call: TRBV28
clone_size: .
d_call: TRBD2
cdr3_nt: TGTGCCAGCAGTTTAGAACTAGCGGGAGGGACAGATACGCAGTATTTT
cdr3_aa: CASSLELAGGTDTQYF

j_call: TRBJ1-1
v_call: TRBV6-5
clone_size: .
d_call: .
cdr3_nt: TGTGCCAGCAGTTACGGACAGACGATAACCAACACTGAAGCTTTCTTT
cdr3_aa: CASSYGQTITNTEAFF

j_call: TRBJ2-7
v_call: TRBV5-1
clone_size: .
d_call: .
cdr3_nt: TGCGCCAGCAGCTCACTGGGGGCAACTACCTACGAGCAGTACTTC
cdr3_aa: CASSSLGATTYEQYF

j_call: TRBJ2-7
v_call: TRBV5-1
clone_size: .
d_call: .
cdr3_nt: TGCGCCAGCAGCTTGAGTAGCGGTACCTACGAGCAGTACTTC
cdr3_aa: CASSLSSGTYEQYF

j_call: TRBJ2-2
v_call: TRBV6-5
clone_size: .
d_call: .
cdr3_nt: TGTGCCAGCAGTTCTTCCAGGGGTGGAGGGGAGCTGTTTTTT
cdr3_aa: CASSSSRGGGELFF

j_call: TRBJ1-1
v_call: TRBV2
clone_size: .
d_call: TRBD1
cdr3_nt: TGTGCCAGCAGTCGATCAGGGGGCACTGAAGCTTTCTTT
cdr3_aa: CASSRSGGTEAFF